The source of this T cell receptor beta chain is a study of cytomegalovirus exposure and HLA in healthy donors. The PCR made use of 60 Vbeta and 13 Jbeta primers. Sequenced by immunoSEQ multiplex PCR; TCRdb stores in-frame clones only, minus some. The table includes 250,000 to 350,000 clones, 86% detected once. CDR1 is SGHRS and CDR2 is YFSETQ in the germline V gene. This CDR3 contains 15 residues. J lost 4 bases, V lost 5 bases, and 8 bases had no gene match. This TCR came from a man in his forties in good health and CMV-seropositive. Sequencing was performed on PBMCs. V gene TRBV5-1 combines with J gene TRBJ1-1; 10 nucleotides align to TRBD1. DNA of the CDR3: TGCGCCAGCAGGCGGACAGGGGGAACGGTCACTGAAGCTTTCTTT. The encoded protein is CASRRTGGTVTEAFF. Variable domain in full (rest from reference TRBV5-1 and TRBJ1-1): KAGVTQTPRYLIKTRGQQVTLSCSPISGHRSVSWYQQTPGQGLQFLFEYFSETQRNKGNFPGRFSGRQFSNSRSEMNVSTLELGDSALYLCASRRTGGTVTEAFFGQGTRLTVV.